A selection of T cell receptor beta chains follows, all from one sample in a study of T cell responses to AZD1222 COVID-19 vaccine. Sequencing used immunoSEQ multiplex PCR; TCRdb keeps in-frame clones, though not all of them. This sample yields roughly 260,000 clones, of which more than 85% are seen a single time; less than 0.6% belongs to the top ten. Sequenced here: peripheral blood, sampled on day 0 of AZD1222 vaccination. These receptors were collected from an adult in good health. Both conserved end residues are part of each CDR3. Fields, in order: clone size, V gene, D gene, J gene, CDR3 protein, CDR3 DNA. A D gene is named only where the DNA matches it firmly. For some rows the clone size is stated as once, few or many, or as a class when expanded; others skip it.

>once|TRBV28|NA|TRBJ2-5
CASSLWGSETQYF
TGTGCCAGCAGTTTATGGGGTTCAGAGACCCAGTACTTC
>NA|TRBV20-1|NA|TRBJ2-1
CSAMQVNEQFF
TGCAGTGCTATGCAGGTGAATGAGCAGTTCTTC
>NA|TRBV7-2|NA|TRBJ2-5
CASRKQGGETQYF
TGTGCCAGCAGGAAACAGGGAGGAGAGACCCAGTACTTC
>NA|TRBV28|NA|TRBJ2-5
CASRTGALYQETQYF
TGTGCCAGCAGAACGGGAGCCCTCTACCAAGAGACCCAGTACTTC
>NA|TRBV7-9|NA|TRBJ2-5
CASSSQSGAEETQYF
TGTGCCAGCAGCTCTCAAAGTGGGGCAGAAGAGACCCAGTACTTC
>few|TRBV7-3|NA|TRBJ1-1
CASSLTIRGEAFF
TGTGCCAGCAGCTTAACGATCAGGGGAGAAGCTTTCTTT
>NA|TRBV5-1|NA|TRBJ2-3
CASSLDKYTDTQYF
TGCGCCAGCAGCCTAGACAAATACACAGATACGCAGTATTTT
>NA|TRBV6-6|NA|TRBJ1-3
CASSYSGRGSGNTIYF
TGTGCCAGCAGTTACTCAGGCAGGGGCTCTGGAAACACCATATATTTT
>NA|TRBV10-2|NA|TRBJ1-2
CATGTPNYGYTF
TGCGCCACTGGGACACCTAACTATGGCTACACCTTC
>NA|TRBV10-3|NA|TRBJ2-3
CAISERGQQDTQYF
TGTGCCATCAGTGAAAGAGGGCAGCAAGATACGCAGTATTTT